The 8 T cell receptor beta chains in this list originate from one sample, sequenced in a study of T cells after yellow fever vaccination. TCRdb used MiXCR to reprocess the 5' RACE reads, holding one entry per CDR3 protein. The top ten clones hold roughly 18% of a sample with fewer than 450,000 distinct CDR3 sequences, around 10% of them seen once. The input for sequencing was PBMCs, taken on the day of the first yellow fever vaccination. Receptor source: a man between 18 and 35 years old who received the YFV17D yellow fever vaccine.

The rearrangement joins TRBV10-2 to TRBJ2-7; 10 bases fit TRBD2. From germline, CDR1 is WSHSY and CDR2 SAAADI. The V segment lost 6 bases and the J segment 3 bases; nucleotides outside the gene matches: 8. The CDR3 sequence is 15 residues long. This CDR3 reads CASSDLAGAHYEQYF. In nucleotides, the CDR3 is TGCGCCAGCAGCGACCTAGCGGGGGCCCACTACGAGCAGTACTTC.

The J gene is TRBJ2-5, the V gene TRBV5-1; the match to TRBD1 covers 8 bases. V lost 7 bases and J lost 5; bases outside the gene matches: 13. Germline-derived CDR1 and CDR2 are SGHRS and YFSETQ. This CDR3 comprises 15 residues. CDR3 DNA sequence: TGCGCCAGCGATCCCGGGACAGGTCTGATGGAGACCCAGTACTTC. Residues: CASDPGTGLMETQYF.

This chain links TRBV4-1 with TRBJ2-1; maybe TRBD2 (7 bases). Germline lookup yields CDR1 MGHRA and CDR2 YSYEKL. This CDR3 comprises 19 residues. Trimming left V 0 bases short and J 1 base short, with 19 bases between. The CDR3: CASSQDRGARGRSYNEQFF. CDR3 sequence (DNA): TGCGCCAGCAGCCAAGATCGGGGGGCGAGGGGTAGATCCTACAATGAGCAGTTCTTC.

This clonotype was seen a handful of times. J is TRBJ1-6 and V is TRBV5-6; D gene uncertain. The CDR3 is made up of 12 amino acids. The germline V gene encodes CDR1 SGHDT and CDR2 YYEEEE. The V gene lost 0 bases and the J gene lost 9 bases, with 4 bases spanning the gap. CDR3 amino acids: CASSLVASPLHF. CDR3 sequence (DNA): TGTGCCAGCAGCTTGGTAGCTTCACCCCTCCACTTT.

J is TRBJ2-2 and V is TRBV7-6, with 10 positions matching TRBD1. Losses at the gene ends were 4 bases for V and 7 bases for J; bases not matched to a gene: 9. Germline loops: CDR1 SGHVS, CDR2 FNYEAQ. The CDR3 runs to 16 residues. The CDR3 region is CASSSRQGALGGELFF. For the CDR3, the DNA is TGTGCCAGCAGCTCACGACAGGGGGCTCTCGGCGGGGAGCTGTTTTTT.

The CDR3: CASSSGVRADTQYF. The DNA of the CDR3 is TGTGCCAGCAGCTCAGGGGTGAGGGCAGATACGCAGTATTTT. J is TRBJ2-3 and V is TRBV7-9, with a possible D match to TRBD1 (6 bases). Trimming left V 4 bases short and J 4 bases short, with 12 bases between. This CDR3 has 14 residues. The germline CDR1 and CDR2 sequences are SEHNR and FQNEAQ (reference sequence).

This clonotype was detected only a few times. The rearrangement joins TRBV7-9 to TRBJ1-3; D gene ambiguous. This CDR3 is 15 amino acids long. V gave up 5 bases and J gave up 3 bases, with 14 bases separating them. Per germline, CDR1 SEHNR and CDR2 FQNEAQ (reference sequence). The CDR3 loop is CASSPAGSNGNTIYF. DNA of the CDR3: TGTGCCAGCAGCCCGGCGGGGTCCAATGGAAACACCATATATTTT.

This clonotype was observed a few times. This chain joins TRBV20-1 and TRBJ2-5, with a possible D match to TRBD1 (6 bases). From germline, CDR1 is DFQATT and CDR2 SNEGSKA (reference sequence). The ends were cut back, 6 bases at V and 5 bases at J, with 16 bases in the middle. This CDR3 contains 13 residues. This chain's CDR3 is CSALRTEGETQYF. The CDR3 nucleotides read TGCAGTGCGTTAAGGACAGAGGGGGAGACCCAGTACTTC.